This T cell receptor beta chain originates from a study of blood T cells in healthy people across ages. This clonotype was seen a handful of times. CDR3 length: 17 amino acids. Germline trimming cut 3 bases from V and 0 bases from J; bases unmatched to any gene: 5. Sample donors were healthy Caucasian individuals that came from Russia, aged roughly 6 to 100. A second PCR, run for roughly 7 to 12 cycles, used a sample-barcoded 5' primer plus a J-beta primer mix. TCRdb reanalysed the 5' RACE reads using MiXCR and keeps one entry per CDR3 protein. The table lists about 1 million distinct CDR3 sequences, under 30% of them singletons. These same data were also listed under a study on T cells of mothers and their children. From that report: Study donors consisted of a few healthy Caucasian mothers and their six children.

The TCR sequence derives from a girl aged 2-10 years in good health. The source material was blood. The gene calls are TRBV12-3 or TRBV12-4 and TRBJ2-3, with 11 bases identical to TRBD2. In nucleotides, the CDR3 is TGTGCCAGCAGTTTTGCGACTAGCGGGGTTAGCACAGATACGCAGTATTTT. It encodes CASSFATSGVSTDTQYF.